Described below is a single T cell receptor beta chain sequence and its context. This CDR3 region has 14 residues. The sample is drawn from a study of blood T cell repertoires in COVID-19. Only in-frame clones appear in the TCRdb table, and some are missing; sequencing was by immunoSEQ multiplex PCR. The sample has about 100,000 clones, about 91% seen once; the top ten hold about 5%. The sequence was collected from a human donor in a cohort sampled during active COVID-19. The source material was peripheral blood. The chain recombines TRBV7-5 with TRBJ1-1; TRBD1, the table's D call, was not compared with the DNA. TRBV7-5 is marked as a pseudogene. For the CDR3, the DNA is TGTGCCAGAAGGAACAGGGTTTCGGGCACTGAAGCTTTCTTT. Amino acids: CARRNRVSGTEAFF.